The rows below give T cell receptor beta chains drawn from one sample of a study of T cells in Graves' hyperthyroidism and ophthalmopathy. Each CDR3 protein gets one entry after TCRdb re-called the multiplex PCR reads with MiXCR. The table shows about 210,000 distinct CDR3 sequences, with about 18% occurring only once. Sequences were obtained from blood. These receptors all stem from a man aged 35-49 years with Graves' hyperthyroidism. CDR3s include the opening cysteine and the closing phenylalanine or tryptophan. The order of the fields is clone size, V gene, CDR3 protein. Some rows mark clone size as missing; the rest say once, few, many or name a class of expanded clone.

many | TRBV7-9 | CASSQRGGTEYEQYF
- | TRBV7-2 | CASSLDLPGREQYF
- | TRBV6-1 | CASTLRRTSTMREQYF
- | TRBV20-1 | CSASSTMNTEAFF
- | TRBV12-3/TRBV12-4 | CASSSGLAGTVFF
many | TRBV2 | CASRVQVGTGELFF
few | TRBV6-1 | CASSIAFF
few | TRBV20-1 | CSARRYSNQPQHF
many | TRBV20-1 | CSARELRSYEQYF
many | TRBV7-2 | CASDLGAHRLYNEQFF
- | TRBV12-5 | CASGSRASPGQGYNEQFF
many | TRBV20-1 | CSARDYRDNQPQHF
many | TRBV7-9 | CASSPGLAGAESSYEQYF
few | TRBV29-1 | CSVEIAGSTQETQYF
- | TRBV6-1 | CASTSRGVSYEQYF
many | TRBV7-3 | CASSLRGGTTTRTEAFF
- | TRBV6-2/TRBV6-3 | CASSRPRFTGYRYEQYF
- | TRBV14 | CASSQDLDRGFNEQYF
- | TRBV7-3 | CASRPGGQDTQYF
- | TRBV11-2 | CASSRGTSRSETQYF
many | TRBV28 | CASSLRTGSEKLFF
many | TRBV5-5 | CASSSQGVAYEQYF
many | TRBV11-2 | CASSLWGTSDTQYF
few | TRBV7-3 | CASSRLAGGNQETQYF
- | TRBV18 | CASSPPEKGGTGNQPQHF
few | TRBV6-2/TRBV6-3 | CASSYRRDRGSPLHF